The clone carrying this T cell receptor beta chain appeared a few times. The data were taken from a study of blood T cells in healthy people across ages. A second PCR of 7 to 11 cycles used a sample-barcoded 5' primer and a J-beta primer mix. TCRdb reanalysed the 5' RACE reads using MiXCR and keeps one entry per CDR3 protein. This table holds roughly 1,500,000 distinct CDR3 sequences, approximately 42% found once. Input material: blood. This sequence was found in a woman aged 18-30 years in good health.

CDR3 region: CASSRADRPDTQYF. DNA for the CDR3: TGTGCCAGCAGCCGAGCGGACAGGCCGGATACGCAGTATTTT. The chain joins TRBV14 to TRBJ2-3; TRBD1 matches 7 bases. The J segment lost 6 bases and the V segment lost 4 bases, leaving 7 bases of the junction unmatched. CDR1 is SGHDN, CDR2 FVKESK, per germline. The CDR3 is 14 residues long.